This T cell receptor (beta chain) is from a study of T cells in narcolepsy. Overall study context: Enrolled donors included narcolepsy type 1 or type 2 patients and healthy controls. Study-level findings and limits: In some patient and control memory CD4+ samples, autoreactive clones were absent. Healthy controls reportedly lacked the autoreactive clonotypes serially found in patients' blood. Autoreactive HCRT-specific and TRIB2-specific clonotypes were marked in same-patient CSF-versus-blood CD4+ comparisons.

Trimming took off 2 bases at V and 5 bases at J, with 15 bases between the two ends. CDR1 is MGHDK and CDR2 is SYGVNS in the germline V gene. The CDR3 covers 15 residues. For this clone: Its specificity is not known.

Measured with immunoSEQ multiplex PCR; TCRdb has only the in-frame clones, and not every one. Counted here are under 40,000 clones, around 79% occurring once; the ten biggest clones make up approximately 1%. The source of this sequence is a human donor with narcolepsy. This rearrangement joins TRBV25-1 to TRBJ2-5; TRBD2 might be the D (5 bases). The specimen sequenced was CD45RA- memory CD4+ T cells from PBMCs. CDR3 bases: TGTGCCAGCAGTGAAATGTTAGGGCGGGCTGAGACCCAGTACTTC. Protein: CASSEMLGRAETQYF.